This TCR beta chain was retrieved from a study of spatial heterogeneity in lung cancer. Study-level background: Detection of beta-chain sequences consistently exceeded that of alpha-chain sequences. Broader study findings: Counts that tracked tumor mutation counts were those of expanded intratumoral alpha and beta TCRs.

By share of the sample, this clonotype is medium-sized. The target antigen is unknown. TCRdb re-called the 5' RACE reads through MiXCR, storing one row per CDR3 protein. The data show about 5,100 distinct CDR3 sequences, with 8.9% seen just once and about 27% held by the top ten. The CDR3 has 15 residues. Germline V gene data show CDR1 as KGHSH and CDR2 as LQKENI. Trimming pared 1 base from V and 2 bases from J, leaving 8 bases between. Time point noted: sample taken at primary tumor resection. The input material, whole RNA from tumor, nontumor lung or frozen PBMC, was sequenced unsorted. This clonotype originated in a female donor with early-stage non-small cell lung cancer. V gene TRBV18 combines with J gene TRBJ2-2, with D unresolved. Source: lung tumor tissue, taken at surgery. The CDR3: CASSPLDINTGELFF. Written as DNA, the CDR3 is TGTGCCAGCTCACCACTAGATATCAACACCGGGGAGCTGTTTTTT.